This TCR beta chain was retrieved from a study of shared clonotypes between healthy human individuals. Positively selected for CCR7, the CD45RO-negative cells used as naive CD8 cells excluded terminally differentiated effector memory CD45RA+ cells. Study-wide findings and caveats: Clonotypes shared by all four sorted-subset donors had higher generation probabilities than non-shared clonotypes. Between a few donors, naive CD4 clonotypes were shared at a level of about 5%. Richness estimates generally favored naive over memory subsets.

V was shortened by 1 base and J by 5 bases, with 9 bases between the two germline ends. The CDR3 runs 14 residues. Germline V gene sequence: CDR1 SEHNR, CDR2 FQNEAQ (reference sequence). Each subset's genomic DNA was split evenly across several immunoSEQ plates. Sequencing used immunoSEQ multiplex PCR; TCRdb keeps in-frame clones, though not all of them. The sample has roughly 2.1 million clones, just over 90% seen once. Worth noting for this clone: Its cognate antigen is unknown.

What was sequenced was naive CD8+ T cells from PBMCs. The rearrangement links TRBV7-9 to TRBJ2-4; D not resolved. The clonotype comes from a man in his late teens or twenties in good health. Some clones in this sample may be carry-over from other donors' samples. DNA of the CDR3: TGTGCCAGCAGCTTAGAGGTTGGGGAAAACATTCAGTACTTC. It specifies CASSLEVGENIQYF.